The sequence of this TCR beta chain was determined in a study of early T cells in non-severe SARS-CoV-2 infection (dated by TCRdb to 2020 to 2022). Some background on the complete study: Bulk RNA from unsorted whole blood was used for TCR sequencing, so alpha and beta chains could not be paired. What the authors observed across the whole study: VDJdb matching was skewed toward anti-spike CD8 responses, so virus-specific expansions were likely underestimated and private and CD4 specificities were missed.

Library preparation employed 5' RACE. These reads were obtained on a NextSeq 500. In the TCR library protocol, unique molecular identifiers were attached to individual cDNA molecules to correct for PCR bias and sequencing error. Both TCR alpha and beta chains were sequenced, and tight co-correlation was observed between alpha and beta sequence abundances in each sample. The original pipeline was this. Decombinator V4 was used to annotate the V gene, J gene and CDR3 of the TCR sequences. TCRs were defined as expanded if a significant change between any two time points was detected under a Poisson model with p below 0.0001. TCR abundances were normalised to the total number of TCRs sequenced per sample and expressed as counts per million. MAIT TCRs were defined by TRAV1-2 paired with TRAJ12, TRAJ20 or TRAJ33, and iNKT TCRs by TRAV10 paired with TRAJ18. VDJdb, accessed on 1 November 2021, was searched for TCRs annotated for CMV, EBV and SARS-CoV-2, and TCRs annotated for more than one antigen were excluded. TCRdb passed the public sequencing reads through fastp at Q25 and MiXCR, retaining productive beta sequences. Each CDR3 protein appears once, grouped with its most common genes and DNA. The V and J calls reflect TCRdb's pipeline rather than the authors' work. The sample table contains about 77,000 distinct CDR3 sequences; only one count was recorded for about 5% of them. The ten biggest clones cover under 7.5% of the sample.

A case-control design nested within a healthcare worker cohort in London, UK, was used, with weekly nasopharyngeal swab PCR tests and blood sampling performed. Healthcare workers were recruited during the week of the UK lockdown, between 23 and 31 March 2020, and followed weekly for up to roughly 15 weeks. Taken from cysteine to phenylalanine, the CDR3 has 12 residues. The only DNA kept is the CDR3, 36 bases in frame from the first base. V was cut back by 6 bases and J by 2 bases, leaving a gap of 9 bases between them. The germline V gene sets CDR1 to SQVTM and CDR2 to ANQGSEA. This clonotype was recorded many times. What antigen it recognizes has not been identified. There are no base qualities to consult, and no much larger clone falls within one base.

This sample comprised whole blood, obtained at baseline. This clonotype was obtained from an adult who was a healthcare worker with PCR-confirmed SARS-CoV-2 infection or an uninfected control (not recorded which). The chain is encoded by TRBV29-1 joined to TRBJ2-3; matching of 5 bases hints at TRBD2 as the D gene. Read as DNA, the sequence is TGCAGCGTCATAGCGATCACAGATACGCAGTATTTT. Translated, it reads CSVIAITDTQYF.